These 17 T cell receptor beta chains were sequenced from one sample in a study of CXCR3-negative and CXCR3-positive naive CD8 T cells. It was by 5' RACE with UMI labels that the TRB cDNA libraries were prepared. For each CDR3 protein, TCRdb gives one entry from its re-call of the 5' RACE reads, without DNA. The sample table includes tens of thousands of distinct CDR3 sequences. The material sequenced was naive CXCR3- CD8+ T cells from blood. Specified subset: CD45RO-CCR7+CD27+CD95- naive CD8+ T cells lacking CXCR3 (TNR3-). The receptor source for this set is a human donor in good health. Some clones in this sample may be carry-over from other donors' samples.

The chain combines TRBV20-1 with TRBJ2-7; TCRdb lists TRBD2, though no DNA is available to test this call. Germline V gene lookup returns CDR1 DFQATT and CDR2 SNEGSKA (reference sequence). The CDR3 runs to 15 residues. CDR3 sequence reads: CSARDTGQWEGEQYF.

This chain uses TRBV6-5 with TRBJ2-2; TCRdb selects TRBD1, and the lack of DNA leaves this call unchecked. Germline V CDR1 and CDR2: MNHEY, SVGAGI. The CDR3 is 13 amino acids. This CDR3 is CASGQGDSGELFF.

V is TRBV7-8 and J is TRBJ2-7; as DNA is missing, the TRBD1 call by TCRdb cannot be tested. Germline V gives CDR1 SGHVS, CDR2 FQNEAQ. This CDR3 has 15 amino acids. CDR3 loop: CASRNTGNSSYEQYF.

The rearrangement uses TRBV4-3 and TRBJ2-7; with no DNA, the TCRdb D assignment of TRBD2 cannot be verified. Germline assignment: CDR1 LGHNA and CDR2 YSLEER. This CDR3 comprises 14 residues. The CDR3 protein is CASSQEVEGYEQYF.

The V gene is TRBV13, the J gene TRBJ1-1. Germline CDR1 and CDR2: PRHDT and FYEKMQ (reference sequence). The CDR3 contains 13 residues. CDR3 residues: CASSVQGETEAFF.

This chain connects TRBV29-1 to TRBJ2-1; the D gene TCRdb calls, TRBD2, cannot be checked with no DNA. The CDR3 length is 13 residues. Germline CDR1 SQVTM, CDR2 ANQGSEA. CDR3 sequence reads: CSHLGGRGDEQFF.

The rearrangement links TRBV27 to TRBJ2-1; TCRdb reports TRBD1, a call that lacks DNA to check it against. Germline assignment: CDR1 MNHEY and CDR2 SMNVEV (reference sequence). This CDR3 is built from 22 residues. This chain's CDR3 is CASRSRDSTPGTTLLAYNEQFF.

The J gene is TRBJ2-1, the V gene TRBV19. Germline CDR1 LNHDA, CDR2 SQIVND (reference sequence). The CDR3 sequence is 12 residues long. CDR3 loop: CASSDMYNEQFF.

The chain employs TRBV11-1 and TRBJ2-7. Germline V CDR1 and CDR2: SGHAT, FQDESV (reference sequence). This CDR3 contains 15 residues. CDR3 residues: CASSLEGLSSYEQYF.

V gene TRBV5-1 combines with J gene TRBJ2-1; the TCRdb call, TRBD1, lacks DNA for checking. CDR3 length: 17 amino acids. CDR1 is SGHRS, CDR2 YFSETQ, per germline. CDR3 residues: CASSLRGGTSSYNEQFF.

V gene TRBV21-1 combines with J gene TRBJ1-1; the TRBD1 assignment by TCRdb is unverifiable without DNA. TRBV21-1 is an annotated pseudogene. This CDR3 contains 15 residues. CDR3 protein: CASSKWDRENTEAFF.

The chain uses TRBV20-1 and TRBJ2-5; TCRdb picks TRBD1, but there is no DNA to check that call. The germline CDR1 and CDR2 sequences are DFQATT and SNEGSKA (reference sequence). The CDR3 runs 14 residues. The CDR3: CSASSRQGGETQYF.

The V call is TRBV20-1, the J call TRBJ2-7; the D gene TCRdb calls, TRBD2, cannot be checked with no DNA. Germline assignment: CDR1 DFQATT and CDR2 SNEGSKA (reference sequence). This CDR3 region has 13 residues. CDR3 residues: CSARTSLSAEQYF.

The CDR3 sequence: CSVEDLAGEDEKLFF. V and J are TRBV29-1 and TRBJ1-4; TCRdb designates TRBD1, a call that cannot be tested without DNA. The CDR3 is 15 amino acids. Germline lookup yields CDR1 SQVTM and CDR2 ANQGSEA.

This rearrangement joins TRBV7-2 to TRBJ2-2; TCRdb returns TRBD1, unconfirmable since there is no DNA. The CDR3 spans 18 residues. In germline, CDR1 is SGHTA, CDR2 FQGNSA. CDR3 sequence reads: CASSFTIGTGGYTGELFF.

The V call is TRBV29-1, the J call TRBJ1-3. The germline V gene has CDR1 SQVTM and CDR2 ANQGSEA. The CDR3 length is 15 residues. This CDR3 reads CSVEESAGSGNTIYF.

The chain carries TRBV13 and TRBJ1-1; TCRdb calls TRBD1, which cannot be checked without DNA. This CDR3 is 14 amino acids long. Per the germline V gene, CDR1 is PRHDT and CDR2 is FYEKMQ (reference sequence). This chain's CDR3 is CASSPGLLNTEAFF.